This record concerns one T cell receptor beta chain sequence. What it recognizes is unknown. The protocol was immunoSEQ multiplex PCR, while the TCRdb copy is restricted to in-frame clones and leaves out a portion. This sample has 1.4 million to 1.5 million clones, with around 97% found just once. These data are taken from a study of shared clonotypes between healthy human individuals. Overall study results and limits: When naive CD4 clonotypes were compared across a few donors, around 5% were shared.

Trimming removed 3 bases from V and 0 bases from J, with 12 bases in between. The CDR3 spans 16 residues. Germline CDR1 and CDR2: SGHTA and FQGTGA. The sample comprised naive CD4+ T cells sorted from blood. Subset described: CD45RA+ positively selected. The TCR sequence derives from a young man in good health. The chain combines TRBV7-3 with TRBJ2-1; no firm D call. CDR3 region: CASSFGSVSSYNEQFF. The CDR3 coding sequence is TGTGCCAGCAGCTTCGGTTCGGTAAGCTCCTACAATGAGCAGTTCTTC. The complete variable domain, with remaining parts taken from reference TRBV7-3 and TRBJ2-1, reads GAGVSQTPSNKVTEKGKYVELRCDPISGHTALYWYRQSLGQGPEFLIYFQGTGAADDSGLPNDRFFAVRPEGSVSTLKIQRTERGDSAVYLCASSFGSVSSYNEQFFGPGTRLTVL.